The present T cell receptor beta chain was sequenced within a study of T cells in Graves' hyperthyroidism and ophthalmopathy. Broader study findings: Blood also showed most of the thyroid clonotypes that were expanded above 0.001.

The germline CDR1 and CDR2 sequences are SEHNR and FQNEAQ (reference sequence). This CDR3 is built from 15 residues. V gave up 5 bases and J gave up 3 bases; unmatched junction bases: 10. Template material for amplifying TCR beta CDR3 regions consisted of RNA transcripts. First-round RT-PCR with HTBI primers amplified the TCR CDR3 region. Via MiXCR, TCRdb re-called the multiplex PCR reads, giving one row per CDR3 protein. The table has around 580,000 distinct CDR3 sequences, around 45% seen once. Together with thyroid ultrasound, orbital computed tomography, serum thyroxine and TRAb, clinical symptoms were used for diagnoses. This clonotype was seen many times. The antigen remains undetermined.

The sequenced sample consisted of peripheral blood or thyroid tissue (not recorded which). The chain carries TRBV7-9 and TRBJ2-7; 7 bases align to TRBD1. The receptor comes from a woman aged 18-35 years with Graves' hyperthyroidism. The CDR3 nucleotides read TGTGCCAGCAGCACGGACAGGTCGAGCTTCTACGAGCAGTACTTC. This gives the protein CASSTDRSSFYEQYF. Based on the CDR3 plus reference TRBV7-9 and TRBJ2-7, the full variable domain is DTGVSQNPRHKITKRGQNVTFRCDPISEHNRLYWYRQTLGQGPEFLTYFQNEAQLEKSRLLSDRFSAERPKGSFSTLEIQRTEQGDSAMYLCASSTDRSSFYEQYFGPGTRLTVT.